This TCR beta chain is from a study of cytomegalovirus exposure and HLA in healthy donors. Amplification used 60 Vbeta primers and 13 Jbeta primers. Method: immunoSEQ multiplex PCR; TCRdb's copy keeps in-frame clones and lacks some. Among about 180,000 clones listed, around 72% were seen once. V lost 6 bases and J lost 10, with 10 bases in between. Germline V gives CDR1 MDHEN, CDR2 SYDVKM. This CDR3 has 12 residues. The sequenced material came from PBMCs. The TCR was taken from a female donor in good health and CMV-seronegative. This rearrangement joins TRBV28 to TRBJ1-6; D unresolved. DNA of the CDR3: TGTGCCAGCAGGTCCCTACAGTCACCCCTCCACTTT. Its translation: CASRSLQSPLHF.